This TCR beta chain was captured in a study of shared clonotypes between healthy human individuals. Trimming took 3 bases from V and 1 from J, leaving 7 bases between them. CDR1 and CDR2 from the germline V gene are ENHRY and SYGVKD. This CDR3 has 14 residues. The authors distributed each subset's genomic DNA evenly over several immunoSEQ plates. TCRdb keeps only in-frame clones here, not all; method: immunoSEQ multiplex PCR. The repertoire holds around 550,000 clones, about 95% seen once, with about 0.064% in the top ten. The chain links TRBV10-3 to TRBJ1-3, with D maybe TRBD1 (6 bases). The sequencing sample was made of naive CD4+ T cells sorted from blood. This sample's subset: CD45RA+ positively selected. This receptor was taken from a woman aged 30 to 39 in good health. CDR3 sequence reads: CAISDTGSGNTIYF. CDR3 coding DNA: TGTGCCATCAGTGACACAGGGTCTGGAAACACCATATATTTT.